This TCR beta chain was obtained from a study of T cells in localized non-small cell lung cancer. Points from the study as a whole: Uninvolved neighboring lung showed the greatest T cell clonality, exceeding tumor.

Points on this clone: What it binds is unknown.

Profiling relied on immunoSEQ multiplex PCR, and the TCRdb table lists in-frame clones only, not all of them. This sample has roughly 35,000 clones, with 92% found just once. J lost 4 bases, V lost 3 bases, and 6 bases had no gene match. The CDR3 contains 15 residues. The germline V gene encodes CDR1 MGHRA and CDR2 YSYEKL. The starting material was peripheral blood, obtained before any cancer treatment. The V call is TRBV4-1, the J call TRBJ2-7; TRBD1 agrees at 10 bases. The receptor's source is a female donor aged 60 or older with stage I lung adenocarcinoma. Here the CDR3 reads CASSHPTGGRYEQYF. CDR3 bases: TGCGCCAGCAGCCACCCGACAGGGGGCAGGTACGAGCAGTACTTC.